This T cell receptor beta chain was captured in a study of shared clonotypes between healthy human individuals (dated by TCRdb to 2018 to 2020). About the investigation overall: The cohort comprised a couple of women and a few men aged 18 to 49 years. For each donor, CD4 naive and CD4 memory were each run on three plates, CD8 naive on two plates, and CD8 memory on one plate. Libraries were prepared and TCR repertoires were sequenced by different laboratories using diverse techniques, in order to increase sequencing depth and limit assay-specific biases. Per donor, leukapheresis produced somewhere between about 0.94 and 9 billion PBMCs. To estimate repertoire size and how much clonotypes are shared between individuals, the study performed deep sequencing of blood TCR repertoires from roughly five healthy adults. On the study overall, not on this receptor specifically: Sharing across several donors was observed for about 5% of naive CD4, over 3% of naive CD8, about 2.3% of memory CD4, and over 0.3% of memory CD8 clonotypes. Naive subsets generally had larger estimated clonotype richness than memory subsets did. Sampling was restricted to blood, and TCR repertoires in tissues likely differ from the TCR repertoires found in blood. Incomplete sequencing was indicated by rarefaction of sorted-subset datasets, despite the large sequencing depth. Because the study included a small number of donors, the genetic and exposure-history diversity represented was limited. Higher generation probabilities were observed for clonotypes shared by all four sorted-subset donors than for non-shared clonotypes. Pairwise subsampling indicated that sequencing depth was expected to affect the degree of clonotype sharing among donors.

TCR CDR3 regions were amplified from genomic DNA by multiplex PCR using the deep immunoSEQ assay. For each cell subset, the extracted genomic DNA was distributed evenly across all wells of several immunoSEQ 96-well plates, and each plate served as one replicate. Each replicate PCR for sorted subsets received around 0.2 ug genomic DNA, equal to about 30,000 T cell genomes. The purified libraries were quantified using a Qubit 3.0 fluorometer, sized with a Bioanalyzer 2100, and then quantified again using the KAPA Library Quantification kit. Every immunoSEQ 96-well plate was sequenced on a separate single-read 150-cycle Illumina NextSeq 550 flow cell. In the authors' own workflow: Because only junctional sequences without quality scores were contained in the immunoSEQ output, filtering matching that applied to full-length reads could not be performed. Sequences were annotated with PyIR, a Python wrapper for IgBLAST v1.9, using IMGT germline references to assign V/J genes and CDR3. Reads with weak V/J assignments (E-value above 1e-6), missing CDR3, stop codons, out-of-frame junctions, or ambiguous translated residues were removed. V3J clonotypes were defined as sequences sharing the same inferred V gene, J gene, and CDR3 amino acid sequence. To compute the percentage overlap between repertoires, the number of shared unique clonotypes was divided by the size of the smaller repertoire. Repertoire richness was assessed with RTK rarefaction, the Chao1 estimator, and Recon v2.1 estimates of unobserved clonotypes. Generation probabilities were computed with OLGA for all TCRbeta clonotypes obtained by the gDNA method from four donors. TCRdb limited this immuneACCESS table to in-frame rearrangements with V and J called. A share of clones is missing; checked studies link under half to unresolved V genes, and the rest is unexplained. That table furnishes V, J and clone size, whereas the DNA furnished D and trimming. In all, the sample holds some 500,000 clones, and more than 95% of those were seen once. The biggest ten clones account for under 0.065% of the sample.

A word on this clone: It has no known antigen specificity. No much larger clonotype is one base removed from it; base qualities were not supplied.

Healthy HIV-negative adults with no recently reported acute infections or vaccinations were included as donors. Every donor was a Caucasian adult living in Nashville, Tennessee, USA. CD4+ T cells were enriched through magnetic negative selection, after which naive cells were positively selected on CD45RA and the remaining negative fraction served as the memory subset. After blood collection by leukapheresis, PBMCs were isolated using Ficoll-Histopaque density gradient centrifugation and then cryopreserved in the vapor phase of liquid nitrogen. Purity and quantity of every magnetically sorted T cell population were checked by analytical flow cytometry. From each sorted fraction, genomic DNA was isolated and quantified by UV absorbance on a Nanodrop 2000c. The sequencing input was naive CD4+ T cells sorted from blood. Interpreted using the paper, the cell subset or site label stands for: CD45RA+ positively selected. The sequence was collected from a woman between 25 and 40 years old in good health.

This receptor carries the CDR3 CSVVDGPEEQYF. The nucleotides read TGCAGCGTTGTTGACGGCCCGGAAGAGCAGTACTTC. Rearrangement joined TRBV29-1 to TRBJ2-7, with no reliable assignment of the D segment. V and J lose 4 bases and 7 bases, and a span of 14 bases separates them. Per the germline V gene, SQVTM is the CDR1 and ANQGSEA is the CDR2. The CDR3 covers 12 residues, taking in both the cysteine and the phenylalanine. The DNA shown is the 36-base CDR3, in frame from base 1.